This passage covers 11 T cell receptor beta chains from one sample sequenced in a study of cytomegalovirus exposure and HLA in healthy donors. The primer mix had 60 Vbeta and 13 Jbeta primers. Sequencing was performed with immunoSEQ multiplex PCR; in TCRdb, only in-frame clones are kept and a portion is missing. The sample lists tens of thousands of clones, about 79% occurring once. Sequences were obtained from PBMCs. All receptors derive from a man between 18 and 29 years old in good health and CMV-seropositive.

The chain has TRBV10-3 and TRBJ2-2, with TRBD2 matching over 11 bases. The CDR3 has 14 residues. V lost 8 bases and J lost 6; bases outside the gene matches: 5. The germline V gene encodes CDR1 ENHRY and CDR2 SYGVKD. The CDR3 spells CAISGLAEAGELFF. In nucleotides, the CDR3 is TGTGCCATCTCGGGACTAGCGGAGGCCGGGGAGCTGTTTTTT.

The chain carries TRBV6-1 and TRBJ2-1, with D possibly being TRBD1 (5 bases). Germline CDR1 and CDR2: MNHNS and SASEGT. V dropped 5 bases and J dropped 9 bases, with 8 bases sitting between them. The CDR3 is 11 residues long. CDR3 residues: CASSQGLEQFF. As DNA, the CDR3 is TGTGCCAGCAGTCAGGGTCTTGAGCAGTTCTTC.

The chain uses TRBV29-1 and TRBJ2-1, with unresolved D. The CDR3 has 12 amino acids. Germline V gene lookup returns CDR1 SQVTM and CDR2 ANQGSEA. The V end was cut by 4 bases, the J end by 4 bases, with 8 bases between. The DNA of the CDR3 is TGCAGCGTTGGGTCGGGTTACAATGAGCAGTTCTTC. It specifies CSVGSGYNEQFF.

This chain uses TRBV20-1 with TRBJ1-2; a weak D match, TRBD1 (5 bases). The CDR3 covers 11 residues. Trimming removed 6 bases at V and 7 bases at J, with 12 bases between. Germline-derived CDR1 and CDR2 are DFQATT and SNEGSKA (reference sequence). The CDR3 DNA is TGCAGTGCCCACCGGGGGGTTGGCTACACCTTC. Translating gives CSAHRGVGYTF.

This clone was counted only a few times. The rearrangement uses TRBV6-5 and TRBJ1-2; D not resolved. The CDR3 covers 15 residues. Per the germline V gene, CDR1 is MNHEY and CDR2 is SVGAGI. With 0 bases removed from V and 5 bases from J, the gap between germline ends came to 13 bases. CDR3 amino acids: CASSYSRFGFYGYTF. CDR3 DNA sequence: TGTGCCAGCAGTTACTCGAGATTCGGGTTTTATGGCTACACCTTC.

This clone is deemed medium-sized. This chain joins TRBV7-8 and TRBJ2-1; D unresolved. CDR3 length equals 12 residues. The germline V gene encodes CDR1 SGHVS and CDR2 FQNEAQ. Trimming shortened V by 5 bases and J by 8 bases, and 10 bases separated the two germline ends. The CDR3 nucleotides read TGTGCCAGCAGCCACGCTAGTGATGAGCAGTTCTTC. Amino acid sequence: CASSHASDEQFF.

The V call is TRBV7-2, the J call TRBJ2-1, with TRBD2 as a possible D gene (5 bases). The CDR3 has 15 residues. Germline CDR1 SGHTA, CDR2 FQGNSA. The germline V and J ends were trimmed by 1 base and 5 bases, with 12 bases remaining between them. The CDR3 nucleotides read TGTGCCAGCAGCTTAGTCAGCGGCAAAAACAATGAGCAGTTCTTC. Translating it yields CASSLVSGKNNEQFF.

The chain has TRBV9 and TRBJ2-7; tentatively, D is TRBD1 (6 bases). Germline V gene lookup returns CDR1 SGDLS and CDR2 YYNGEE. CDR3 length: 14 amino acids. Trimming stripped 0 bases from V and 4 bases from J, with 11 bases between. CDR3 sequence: CASSVGGDKYEQYF. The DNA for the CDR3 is TGTGCCAGCAGCGTAGGAGGGGACAAGTACGAGCAGTACTTC.

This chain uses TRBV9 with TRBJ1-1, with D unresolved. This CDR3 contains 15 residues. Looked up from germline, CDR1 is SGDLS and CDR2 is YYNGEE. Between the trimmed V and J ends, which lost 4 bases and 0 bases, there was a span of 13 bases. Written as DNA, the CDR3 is TGTGCCAGCAGCCCTTCCCATCAGATGAACACTGAAGCTTTCTTT. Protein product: CASSPSHQMNTEAFF.

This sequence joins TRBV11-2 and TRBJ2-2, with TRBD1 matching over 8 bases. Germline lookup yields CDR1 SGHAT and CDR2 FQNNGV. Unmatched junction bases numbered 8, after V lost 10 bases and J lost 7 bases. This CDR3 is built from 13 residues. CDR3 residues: CAIADRGDGELFF. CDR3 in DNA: TGTGCCATCGCAGACAGGGGAGACGGGGAGCTGTTTTTT.

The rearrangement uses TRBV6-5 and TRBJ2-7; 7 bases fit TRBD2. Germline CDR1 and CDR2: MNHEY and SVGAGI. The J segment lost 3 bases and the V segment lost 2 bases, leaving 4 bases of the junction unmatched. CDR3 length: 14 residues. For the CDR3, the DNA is TGTGCCAGCAGTTACAAAGGGGACTACTACGAGCAGTACTTC. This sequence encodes CASSYKGDYYEQYF.